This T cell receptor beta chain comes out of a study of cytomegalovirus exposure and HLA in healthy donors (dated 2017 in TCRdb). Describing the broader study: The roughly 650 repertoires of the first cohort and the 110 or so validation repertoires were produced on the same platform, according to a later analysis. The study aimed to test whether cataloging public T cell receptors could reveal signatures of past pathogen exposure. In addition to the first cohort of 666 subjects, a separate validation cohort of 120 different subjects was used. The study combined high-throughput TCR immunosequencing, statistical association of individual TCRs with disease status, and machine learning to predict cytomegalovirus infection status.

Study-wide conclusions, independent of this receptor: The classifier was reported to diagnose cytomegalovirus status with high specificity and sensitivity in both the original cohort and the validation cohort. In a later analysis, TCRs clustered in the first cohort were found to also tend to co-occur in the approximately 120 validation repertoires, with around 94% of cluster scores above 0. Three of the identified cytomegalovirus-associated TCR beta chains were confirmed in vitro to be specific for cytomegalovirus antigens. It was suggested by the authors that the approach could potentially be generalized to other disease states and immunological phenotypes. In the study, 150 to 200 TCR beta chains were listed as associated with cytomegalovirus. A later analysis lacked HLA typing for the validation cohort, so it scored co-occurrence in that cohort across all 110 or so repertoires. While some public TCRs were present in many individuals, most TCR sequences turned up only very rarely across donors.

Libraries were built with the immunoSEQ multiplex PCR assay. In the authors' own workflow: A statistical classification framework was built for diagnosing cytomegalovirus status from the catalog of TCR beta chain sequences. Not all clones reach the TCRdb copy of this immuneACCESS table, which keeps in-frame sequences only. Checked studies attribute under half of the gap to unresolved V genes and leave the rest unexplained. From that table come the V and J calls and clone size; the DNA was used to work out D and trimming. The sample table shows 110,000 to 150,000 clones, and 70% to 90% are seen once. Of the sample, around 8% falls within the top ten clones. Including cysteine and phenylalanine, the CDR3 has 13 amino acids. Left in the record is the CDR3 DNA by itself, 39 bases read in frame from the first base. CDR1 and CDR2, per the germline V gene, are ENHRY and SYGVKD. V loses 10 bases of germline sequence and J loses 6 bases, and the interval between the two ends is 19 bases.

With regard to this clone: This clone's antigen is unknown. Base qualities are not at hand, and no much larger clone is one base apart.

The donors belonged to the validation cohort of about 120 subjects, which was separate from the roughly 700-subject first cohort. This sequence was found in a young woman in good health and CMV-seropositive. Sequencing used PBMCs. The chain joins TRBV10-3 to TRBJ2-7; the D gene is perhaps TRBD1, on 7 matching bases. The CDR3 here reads CATGIGGGLEQYF. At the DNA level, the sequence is TGTGCCACCGGGATTGGAGGGGGCCTCGAGCAGTACTTC.